Shown below are 15 T cell receptor beta chains from a single sample sequenced in a study of post-analysis software for immune sequencing data. Whole-study findings and limits: The study found TRBV5-6, TRBV5-1 and TRBV20-1 among a few TRBV segments more frequent in patients than controls.

cDNA libraries of TCR beta carried unique molecular identifiers. One entry per CDR3 protein, called by TCRdb with MiXCR from the PCR reads. The data contain roughly 200,000 distinct CDR3 sequences, roughly 30% of them singletons. For these receptors, no antigen is known. Specimen: blood. These receptors originate from a girl younger than 18 with multiple sclerosis.

Concerning this clonotype: Possible read error: a much larger clone is one base away. V gene TRBV15 combines with J gene TRBJ2-5; possibly TRBD2 for D (5 bases). Germline V CDR1 and CDR2: LNHNV, YYDKDF (reference sequence). This CDR3 has 12 amino acids. The germline V and J ends were trimmed by 3 bases and 4 bases, with 6 bases remaining between them. CDR3 DNA: TGTGCCACCAGCAGGGAGGCAGAGACCCAGTACTTC. Protein sequence: CATSREAETQYF.

This clonotype was observed a handful of times. V gene TRBV2 combines with J gene TRBJ2-7, with D possibly matching TRBD2 (6 bases). The germline CDR1 and CDR2 sequences are SNHLY and FYNNEI. V was shortened by 4 bases and J by 5 bases, with 15 bases between the two germline ends. The CDR3 consists of 14 residues. CDR3 sequence: CASSVAGSFHEQYF. The CDR3, as DNA: TGTGCCAGCAGTGTGGCGGGGAGCTTCCACGAGCAGTACTTC.

At least ten counts were recorded for this clonotype. This chain links TRBV27 with TRBJ2-7, with D perhaps matching TRBD1 (5 bases). V lost 5 bases and J 6 bases, leaving 11 bases between the germline ends. CDR1 and CDR2 from the germline V gene are MNHEY and SMNVEV (reference sequence). The CDR3 runs 12 residues. The CDR3 reads CASSLVTGEQYF. The CDR3, as DNA: TGTGCCAGCAGTCTCGTCACAGGCGAGCAGTACTTC.

The chain has TRBV27 and TRBJ2-7; maybe TRBD2 (6 bases). Trimming removed 4 bases from V and 3 bases from J, with 13 bases in between. Germline lookup yields CDR1 MNHEY and CDR2 SMNVEV (reference sequence). The CDR3 covers 14 residues. Written as DNA, the CDR3 is TGTGCCAGCAGTTCGGGAGTCCCCCACTACGAGCAGTACTTC. Translation gives CASSSGVPHYEQYF.

This chain uses TRBV18 with TRBJ2-6; D not resolved. The CDR3 runs to 15 residues. V lost 0 bases to trimming and J lost 0 bases, with 3 bases between them. Germline loops: CDR1 KGHSH, CDR2 LQKENI. The CDR3 bases are TGTGCCAGCTCACCACCCAACTCTGGGGCCAACGTCCTGACTTTC. It yields the protein CASSPPNSGANVLTF.

The chain joins TRBV9 to TRBJ2-7; D call uncertain. The CDR3 totals 16 residues. Germline V gene lookup returns CDR1 SGDLS and CDR2 YYNGEE. V was cut by 0 bases and J by 2 bases, with 15 bases left in between. The CDR3, as DNA: TGTGCCAGCAGCGTAGGTGTTGGGCACCCTCCCTACGAGCAGTACTTC. It translates to CASSVGVGHPPYEQYF.

This clonotype has only a few counts. This rearrangement joins TRBV5-1 to TRBJ2-7; D remains ambiguous. CDR3 length: 14 amino acids. Trimming shortened V by 2 bases and J by 3 bases, and 12 bases separated the two germline ends. Looked up from germline, CDR1 is SGHRS and CDR2 is YFSETQ. The DNA for the CDR3 is TGCGCCAGCAGCTTATTGACGGATAGCTACGAGCAGTACTTC. It translates to CASSLLTDSYEQYF.

Points on this clonotype: This may arise from a read error, as a much more abundant clone is one base away. The DNA of the CDR3 is TGTGCCGGCAGTTTATTCAGGGGCCCCTACAATGAGCAGTTCTTC. It yields the protein CAGSLFRGPYNEQFF. V and J are TRBV28 and TRBJ2-1; D perhaps matches TRBD1 (6 bases). The germline V gene encodes CDR1 MDHEN and CDR2 SYDVKM. The CDR3 is 15 amino acids. Full variable domain (outside the CDR3, taken from reference TRBV28 and TRBJ2-1): DVKVTQSSRYLVKRTGEKVFLECVQDMDHENMFWYRQDPGLGLRLIYFSYDVKMKEKGDIPEGYSVSREKKERFSLILESASTNQTSMYLCAGSLFRGPYNEQFFGPGTRLTVL.

This clonotype was found many times. The rearrangement uses TRBV4-2 and TRBJ2-3; 10 bases match TRBD2. This CDR3 region has 16 residues. J was trimmed by 4 bases and V by 1 base; bases with no gene match: 5. Per germline, CDR1 LGHNA and CDR2 YNFKEQ. CDR3 loop: CASSQASGRGADTQYF. CDR3 nucleotide sequence: TGTGCCAGCAGCCAAGCTAGCGGGAGAGGGGCAGATACGCAGTATTTT.

The chain carries TRBV2 and TRBJ1-1; unclear D gene. CDR1 is SNHLY, CDR2 FYNNEI, per germline. V was trimmed by 1 base and J by 6 bases, leaving 6 bases between them. The CDR3 sequence is 12 residues long. For the CDR3, the DNA is TGTGCCAGCAGTGAAGTTACCCCTGAAGCTTTCTTT. Its translation: CASSEVTPEAFF.

This clonotype was recorded many times. V usage is TRBV5-1 and J usage is TRBJ1-1; 7 bases line up with TRBD1. In germline, CDR1 is SGHRS, CDR2 YFSETQ. Losses at the gene ends were 2 bases for V and 4 bases for J; bases not matched to a gene: 5. CDR3 size: 14 residues. The CDR3 DNA reads TGCGCCAGCAGCTTTCAGGGGGAGGGCACTGAAGCTTTCTTT. Translation gives CASSFQGEGTEAFF.

Many counts were recorded for this clonotype. The CDR3 DNA reads as TGTGCCAGCAGCCAAGTCAGGGCCAACGTCCTGACTTTC. Its translation: CASSQVRANVLTF. The gene calls are TRBV3-1 and TRBJ2-6, with D hard to call. V was trimmed by 1 base and J by 5 bases, leaving 3 bases between them. This CDR3 has 13 residues. The germline V gene has CDR1 LGHDT and CDR2 YNNKEL (reference sequence).

Note on this clonotype: The final CDR3 position lacks the conserved phenylalanine or tryptophan, pointing to a likely read error. The gene calls are TRBV9 and TRBJ2-1, with D unclear. CDR1 and CDR2 (germline): SGDLS, YYNGEE. This CDR3 is 15 amino acids long. Trimming pared 0 bases from V and 3 bases from J, leaving 10 bases between. This chain's CDR3 is CASSVETAYYNEQFS. For the CDR3, the DNA is TGTGCCAGCAGCGTAGAAACGGCCTACTACAATGAGCAGTTCTCC.

This chain uses TRBV20-1 with TRBJ2-5, with 10 positions matching TRBD2. CDR1 is DFQATT and CDR2 is SNEGSKA in the germline V gene (reference sequence). Germline trimming cut 5 bases from V and 1 base from J; bases unmatched to any gene: 10. This CDR3 region has 16 residues. The CDR3 spells CSAPSGTSDFQETQYF. The DNA of the CDR3 is TGCAGTGCTCCTTCCGGGACTAGCGATTTCCAAGAGACCCAGTACTTC.

The rearrangement links TRBV28 to TRBJ2-5; 8 bases map to TRBD2. The germline CDR1 and CDR2 sequences are MDHEN and SYDVKM. After removal of 7 bases from V and 4 bases from J, the junction contained 8 bases not matched to a gene. The CDR3 extends over 14 amino acids. DNA for the CDR3: TGTGCCAGCAAAATAAGCGGGAGTGGAGAGACCCAGTACTTC. Translated: CASKISGSGETQYF.